This T cell receptor beta chain comes out of a study of blood T cell repertoires in COVID-19. As for the study in general: Italy, Spain and the United States were the sources of the convalescent and acute COVID-19 samples. PBMCs, B-cell-depleted T cells, or T cells were the source of the cDNA or gDNA that made up the material.

This clone showed up just once. The CDR3 loop spans 18 amino acids. Per the germline V gene, CDR1 is LNHNV and CDR2 is YYDKDF (reference sequence). Trimming shortened V by 5 bases and J by 0 bases, and 20 bases separated the two germline ends. In the original analysis: Quantification of nucleated cells was approximated via reference gene primer amplification. Clones were sequenced by immunoSEQ multiplex PCR, and TCRdb holds only the in-frame ones, with some missing. V and J calls and clone size are as listed in that table; D and trimming were resolved from the DNA. The table has some 200,000 clones, approximately 89% seen once.

This TCR was sampled from a woman aged 40 to 50 with acute or convalescent COVID-19. Sequencing was performed on peripheral blood. The chain joins TRBV15 to TRBJ1-5, with D possibly matching TRBD1 (5 bases). CDR3: CATSWGLWTVDSNQPQHF. The CDR3 DNA is TGTGCCACCAGCTGGGGCCTCTGGACCGTTGATAGCAATCAGCCCCAGCATTTT. The full variable domain, with the rest looked up from reference TRBV15 and TRBJ1-5, is DAMVIQNPRYQVTQFGKPVTLSCSQTLNHNVMYWYQQKSSQAPKLLFHYYDKDFNNEADTPDNFQSRRPNTSFCFLDIRSPGLGDTAMYLCATSWGLWTVDSNQPQHFGDGTRLSIL.